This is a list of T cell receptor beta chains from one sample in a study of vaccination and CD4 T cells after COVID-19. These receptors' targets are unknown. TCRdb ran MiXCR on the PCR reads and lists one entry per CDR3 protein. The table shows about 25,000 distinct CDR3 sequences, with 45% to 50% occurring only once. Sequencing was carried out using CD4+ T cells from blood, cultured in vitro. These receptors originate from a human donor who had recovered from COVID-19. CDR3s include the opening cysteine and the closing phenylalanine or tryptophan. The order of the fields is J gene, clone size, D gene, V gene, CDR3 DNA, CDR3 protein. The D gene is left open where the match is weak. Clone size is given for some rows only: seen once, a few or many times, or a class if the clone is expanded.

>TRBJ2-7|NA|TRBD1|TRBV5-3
TGTGCCAGAAGTCCCCTGGGGGACAGGGGTTTCACCGAGCAGTACTTC
CARSPLGDRGFTEQYF
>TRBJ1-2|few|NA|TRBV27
TGTGCCAGCAGTTTGGAAGGGACTCTTGGCTACACCTTC
CASSLEGTLGYTF
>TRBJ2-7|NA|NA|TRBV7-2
TGTGCCAGCAGCTTAGATCTCCATACAAACTACGAGCAGTACTTC
CASSLDLHTNYEQYF
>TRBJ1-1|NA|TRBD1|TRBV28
TGTGCCAGCAGCTTGGGACAGGGGGCTGGTATCGGCACTGAAGCTTTCTTT
CASSLGQGAGIGTEAFF
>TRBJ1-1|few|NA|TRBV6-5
TGTGCCAGCAGTTACTCCTTGGAGTACACTGAAGCTTTCTTT
CASSYSLEYTEAFF
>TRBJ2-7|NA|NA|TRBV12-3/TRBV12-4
TGTGCCAGCAGTTTAATCGGACTTCTCTACGAGCAGTACTTC
CASSLIGLLYEQYF
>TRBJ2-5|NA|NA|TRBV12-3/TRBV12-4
TGTGCCAGCACAATCGGGGGCTCGGTGGAGACCCAGTACTTC
CASTIGGSVETQYF
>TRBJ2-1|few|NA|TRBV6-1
TGTGCCAGCTGTCGCGGGTCAACCTACAATGAGCAGTTCTTC
CASCRGSTYNEQFF
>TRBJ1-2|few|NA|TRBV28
TGTGCCAGCAGTCGGGCAGGTGGCTACACCTTC
CASSRAGGYTF
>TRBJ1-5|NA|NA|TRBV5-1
TGCGCCAGCAGCCCGACAGGCCCTCCTCAGCCCCAGCATTTT
CASSPTGPPQPQHF
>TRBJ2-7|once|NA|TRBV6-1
TGTGCCAGCAGCCTTTTATACAGGGAATTGGACGAGCAGTACTTC
CASSLLYRELDEQYF
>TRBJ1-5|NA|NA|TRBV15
TGTGCCACCAGCACAGGCAATAGCAATCAGCCCCAGCATTTT
CATSTGNSNQPQHF
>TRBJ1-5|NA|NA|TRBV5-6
TGTGCCAGCAGCTTGTTATCCAATCAGCCCCAGCATTTT
CASSLLSNQPQHF
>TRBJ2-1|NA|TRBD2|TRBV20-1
TGCAGTGCCCGTACGCTAGCGGGAGACTCCGTATACAATGAGCAGTTCTTC
CSARTLAGDSVYNEQFF
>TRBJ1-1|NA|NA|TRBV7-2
TGTGCCAGCAGCTTGGGGTGGCAGGGCTTTTTTTTCTTT
CASSLGWQGFFFF
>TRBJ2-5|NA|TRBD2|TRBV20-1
TGCAGTGCTAGACTAGCGGGTCAAGAGACCCAGTACTTC
CSARLAGQETQYF
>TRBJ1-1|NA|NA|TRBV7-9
TGTGCCAGCAGCTTGCATACGACAGGCTCGAACACTGAAGCTTTCTTT
CASSLHTTGSNTEAFF
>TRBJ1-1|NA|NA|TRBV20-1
TGCAGTGCCCGCCGGGGGGGCGCATTTACTGAAGCTTTCTTT
CSARRGGAFTEAFF
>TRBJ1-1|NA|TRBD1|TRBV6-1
TGTGCCAGCAGTGGAGGACAGGAGGGCACTGAAGCTTTCTTT
CASSGGQEGTEAFF
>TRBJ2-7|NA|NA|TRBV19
TGTGCCAGTAGCCCTTCCGGGACCTCATCCTACGAGCAGTACTTC
CASSPSGTSSYEQYF
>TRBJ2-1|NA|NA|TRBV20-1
TGCAGTGCTAGAGATCGGGAGATGATAGGGGCGGGCAATGAGCAGTTCTTC
CSARDREMIGAGNEQFF
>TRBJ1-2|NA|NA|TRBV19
TGTGCCAGCGCCAAAGGTTCCTATGGCTACACCTTC
CASAKGSYGYTF
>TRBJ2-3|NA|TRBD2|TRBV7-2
TGTGCCAGCAGCTTAGTGGGAGGGAATACGCAGTATTTT
CASSLVGGNTQYF
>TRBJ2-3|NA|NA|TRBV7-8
TGTGCCAGCAGCTTAGCGCTGGAGGCAGGGCGGGATTTT
CASSLALEAGRDF
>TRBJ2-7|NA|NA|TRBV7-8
TGTGCCAGCAGCTTAGTCGTGGGGGTATCGACGGACGAGCAGTACTTC
CASSLVVGVSTDEQYF
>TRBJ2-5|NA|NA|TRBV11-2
TGTGCCAGCAGCTTATCCAATCCGTTCGGACAGCAAGAGACCCAGTACTTC
CASSLSNPFGQQETQYF
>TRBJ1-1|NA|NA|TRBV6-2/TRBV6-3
TGTGCCAGCAGTTACAAGTCGGCATATGAAGCTTTCTTT
CASSYKSAYEAFF
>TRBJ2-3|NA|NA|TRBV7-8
TGTGCCAGCAGCAGCGCCGACTCACCCTATAGCACAGATACGCAGTATTTT
CASSSADSPYSTDTQYF
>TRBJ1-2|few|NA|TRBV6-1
TGTGCCAGCAGTCAAACCGATGGGTTAGGAGGGGGAAACTATGGCTACACCTTC
CASSQTDGLGGGNYGYTF
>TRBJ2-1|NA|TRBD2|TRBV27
TGTGCCAGCAGTTTAAGAGGGAGGGCCGGGTACAATGAGCAGTTCTTC
CASSLRGRAGYNEQFF
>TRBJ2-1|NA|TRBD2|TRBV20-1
TGCAGTGCTAGTGCGGGACTAGCGGCCTACAATGAGCAGTTCTTC
CSASAGLAAYNEQFF
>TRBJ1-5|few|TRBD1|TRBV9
TGTGCCAGCAGCCCAGGACAGGGTTTTGGCAATCAGCCCCAGCATTTT
CASSPGQGFGNQPQHF